This TCR beta chain derives from a study of cytomegalovirus exposure and HLA in healthy donors. Study-wide points: With later analysis, a missense DCLRE1C variant became linked to TCR beta V- and J-gene trimming. Analyses of presence/absence relied on an assumption of roughly uniform sequencing depth across donors.

V shed 4 bases, J shed 6 bases, and the junction held 6 bases outside the gene matches. CDR1 and CDR2 (germline): SGHKS, YYEKEE (reference sequence). The CDR3 length is 15 residues. 60 Vbeta and 13 Jbeta primers were used in PCR. Sequencing was performed with immunoSEQ multiplex PCR; in TCRdb, only in-frame clones are kept and a portion is missing. The sample yields about 82,000 clones, approximately 80% seen once. Comments on this clone: Its matching antigen is unknown.

The sequence derives from a middle-aged man in good health and CMV-seronegative. The sample consisted of PBMCs. The chain joins TRBV5-5 to TRBJ1-6; 8 positions match TRBD1. The CDR3 loop reads CASSHGQGGNSPLHF. CDR3 DNA sequence: TGTGCCAGCAGCCACGGACAGGGTGGTAATTCACCCCTCCACTTT.